The sequence of this T cell receptor (beta chain) was determined in a study of CD8+ T cells in alopecia areata. Study results and caveats: Alopecia totalis/universalis scalp especially showed more expanded CD8+ clones than normal scalp. Patients showed less clear TCR sequence sharing than mice, possibly partly because of HLA diversity.

Following RNA extraction, reverse transcription yielded cDNA that acted as the sequencing template. Here immunoSEQ multiplex PCR was the method, and the copy in TCRdb shows in-frame clones only, minus some. The sample has 150,000 to 200,000 clones; over 55% are singletons. The CDR3 consists of 15 residues. Germline values: CDR1 SGHTA, CDR2 FQGNSA. V dropped 0 bases and J dropped 0; count of bases not matched to a gene: 1. This clone was counted only a few times. Its cognate antigen is unknown. This specimen was CD4+ T cells sorted from blood, taken at week 0. V usage is TRBV7-2 and J usage is TRBJ1-1; 7 positions match TRBD1. The receptor was derived from a human donor with alopecia areata. The CDR3 reads CASSLATGMNTEAFF. In DNA, the CDR3 is TGTGCCAGCAGCTTAGCGACAGGGATGAACACTGAAGCTTTCTTT.